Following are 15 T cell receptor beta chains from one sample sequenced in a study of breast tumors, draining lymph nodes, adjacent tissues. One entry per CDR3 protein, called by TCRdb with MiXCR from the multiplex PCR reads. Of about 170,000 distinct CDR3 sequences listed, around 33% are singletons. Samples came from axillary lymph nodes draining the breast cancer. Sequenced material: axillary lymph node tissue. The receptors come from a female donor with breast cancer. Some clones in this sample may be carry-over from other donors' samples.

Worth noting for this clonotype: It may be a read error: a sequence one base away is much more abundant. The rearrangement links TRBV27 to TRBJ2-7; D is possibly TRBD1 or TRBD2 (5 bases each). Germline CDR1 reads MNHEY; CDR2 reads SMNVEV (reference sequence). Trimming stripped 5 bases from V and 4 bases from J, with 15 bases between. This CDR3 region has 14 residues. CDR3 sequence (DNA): TGTGCCAGCAGTCTAACCGGGGCACATTACGAGCAGTACTTC. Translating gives CASSLTGAHYEQYF.

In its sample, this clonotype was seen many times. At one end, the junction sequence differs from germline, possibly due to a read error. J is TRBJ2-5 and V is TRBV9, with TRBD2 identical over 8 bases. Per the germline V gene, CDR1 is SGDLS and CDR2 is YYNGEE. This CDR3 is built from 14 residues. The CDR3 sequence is CASSVATSGETQSF. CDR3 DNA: TGTGCCAGCAGCGTAGCCACTAGCGGAGAGACCCAGTCCTTC.

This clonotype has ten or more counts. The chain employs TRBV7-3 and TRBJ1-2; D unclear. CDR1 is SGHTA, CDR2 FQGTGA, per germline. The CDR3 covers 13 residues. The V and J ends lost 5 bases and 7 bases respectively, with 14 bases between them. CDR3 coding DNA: TGTGCCAGCAGCGATCCGGGAGTTACTGGCTACACCTTC. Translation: CASSDPGVTGYTF.

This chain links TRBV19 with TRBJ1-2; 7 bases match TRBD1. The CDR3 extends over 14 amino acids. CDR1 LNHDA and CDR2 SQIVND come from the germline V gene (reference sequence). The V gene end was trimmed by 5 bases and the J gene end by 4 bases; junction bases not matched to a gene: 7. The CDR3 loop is CASSVGTEVYGYTF. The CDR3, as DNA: TGTGCCAGTAGTGTCGGGACAGAAGTCTATGGCTACACCTTC.

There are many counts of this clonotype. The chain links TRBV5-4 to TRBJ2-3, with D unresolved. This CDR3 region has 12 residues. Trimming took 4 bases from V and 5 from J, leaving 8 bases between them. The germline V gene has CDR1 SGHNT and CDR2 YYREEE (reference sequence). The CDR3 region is CASSPNGDTQYF. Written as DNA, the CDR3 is TGTGCCAGCAGCCCCAACGGAGATACGCAGTATTTT.

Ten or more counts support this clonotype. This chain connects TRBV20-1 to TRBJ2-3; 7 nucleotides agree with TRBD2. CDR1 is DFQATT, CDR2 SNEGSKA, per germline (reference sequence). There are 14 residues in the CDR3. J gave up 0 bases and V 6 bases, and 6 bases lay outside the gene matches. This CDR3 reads CSARDYLSTDTQYF. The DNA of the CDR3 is TGCAGTGCCAGGGACTACCTTAGCACAGATACGCAGTATTTT.

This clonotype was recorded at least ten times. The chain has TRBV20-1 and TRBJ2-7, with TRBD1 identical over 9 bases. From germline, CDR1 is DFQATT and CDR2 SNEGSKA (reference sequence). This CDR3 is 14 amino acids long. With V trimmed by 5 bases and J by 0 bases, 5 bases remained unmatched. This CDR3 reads CSARTGASSYEQYF. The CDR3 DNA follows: TGCAGTGCTCGGACAGGGGCCAGCTCCTACGAGCAGTACTTC.

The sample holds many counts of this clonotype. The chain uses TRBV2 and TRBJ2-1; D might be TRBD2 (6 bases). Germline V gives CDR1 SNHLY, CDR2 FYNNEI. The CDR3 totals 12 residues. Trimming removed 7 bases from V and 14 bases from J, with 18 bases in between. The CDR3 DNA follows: TGTGCCAGCACCCTAGGGGTCCTAGCGAAGTTCTTC. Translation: CASTLGVLAKFF.

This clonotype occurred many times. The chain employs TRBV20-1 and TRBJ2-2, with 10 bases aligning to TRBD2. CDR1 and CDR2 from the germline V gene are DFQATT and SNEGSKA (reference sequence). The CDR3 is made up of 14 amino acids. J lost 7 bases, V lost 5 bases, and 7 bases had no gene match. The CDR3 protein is CSASPSGRVGELFF. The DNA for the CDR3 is TGCAGTGCTTCTCCTAGCGGGAGAGTCGGGGAGCTGTTTTTT.

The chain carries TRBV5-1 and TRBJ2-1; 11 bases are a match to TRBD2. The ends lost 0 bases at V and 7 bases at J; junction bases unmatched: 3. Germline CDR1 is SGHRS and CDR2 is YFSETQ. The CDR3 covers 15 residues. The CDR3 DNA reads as TGCGCCAGCAGCTTGGTGACTAGCGGGACTAATGAGCAGTTCTTC. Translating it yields CASSLVTSGTNEQFF.

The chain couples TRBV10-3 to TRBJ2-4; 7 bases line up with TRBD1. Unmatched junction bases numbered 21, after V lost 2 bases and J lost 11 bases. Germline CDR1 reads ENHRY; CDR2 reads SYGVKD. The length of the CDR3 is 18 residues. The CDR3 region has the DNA TGTGCCATCAGTGAGGGCTTGGGACAGACGGTAGCCAAAGACGTTCAGTACTTC. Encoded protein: CAISEGLGQTVAKDVQYF.

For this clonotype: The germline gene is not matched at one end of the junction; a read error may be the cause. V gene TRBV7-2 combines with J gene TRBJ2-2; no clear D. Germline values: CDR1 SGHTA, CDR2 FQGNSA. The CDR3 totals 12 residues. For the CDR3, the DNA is TGTGCCAGCGGCTGGGAACGTGGGGTGCTGTTTTTT. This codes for CASGWERGVLFF.

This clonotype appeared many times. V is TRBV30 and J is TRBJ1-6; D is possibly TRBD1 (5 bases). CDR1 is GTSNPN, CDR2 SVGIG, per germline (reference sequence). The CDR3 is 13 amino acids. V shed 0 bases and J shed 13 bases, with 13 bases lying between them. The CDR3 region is CAWSVRGSRPLHF. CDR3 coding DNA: TGTGCCTGGAGTGTACGGGGGAGTCGGCCCCTCCACTTT.

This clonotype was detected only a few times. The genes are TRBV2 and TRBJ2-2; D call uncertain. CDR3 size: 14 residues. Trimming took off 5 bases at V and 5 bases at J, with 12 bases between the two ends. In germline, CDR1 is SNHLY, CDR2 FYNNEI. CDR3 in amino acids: CASSRELGTGELFF. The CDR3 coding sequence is TGTGCCAGCAGTCGTGAGCTTGGTACCGGGGAGCTGTTTTTT.

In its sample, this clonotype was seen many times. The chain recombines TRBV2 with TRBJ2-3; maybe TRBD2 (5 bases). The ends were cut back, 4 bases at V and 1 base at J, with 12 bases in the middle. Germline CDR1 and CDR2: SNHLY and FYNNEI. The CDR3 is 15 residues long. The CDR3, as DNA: TGTGCCAGCAGTGTTGGAGGCCCGGGCACAGATACGCAGTATTTT. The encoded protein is CASSVGGPGTDTQYF.